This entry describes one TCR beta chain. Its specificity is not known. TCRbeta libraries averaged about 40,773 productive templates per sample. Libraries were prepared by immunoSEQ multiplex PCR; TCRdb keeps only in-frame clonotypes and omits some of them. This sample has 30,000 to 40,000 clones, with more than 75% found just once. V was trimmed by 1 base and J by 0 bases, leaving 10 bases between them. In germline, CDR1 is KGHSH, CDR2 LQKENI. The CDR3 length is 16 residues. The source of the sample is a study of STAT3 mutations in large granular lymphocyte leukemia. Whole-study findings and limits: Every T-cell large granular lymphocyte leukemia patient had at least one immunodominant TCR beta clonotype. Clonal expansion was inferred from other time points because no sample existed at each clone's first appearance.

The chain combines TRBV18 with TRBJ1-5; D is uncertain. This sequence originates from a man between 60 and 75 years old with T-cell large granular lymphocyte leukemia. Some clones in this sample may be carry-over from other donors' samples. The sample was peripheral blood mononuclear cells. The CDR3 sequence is CASSPQSRYSNQPQHF. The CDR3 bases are TGTGCCAGCTCACCACAGTCGCGATATAGCAATCAGCCCCAGCATTTT.